These 18 T cell receptor beta chains share one sample of origin, sequenced in a study of OX40 agonist ivuxolimab in advanced cancers. TCRdb's copy holds only in-frame clones and misses some; the assay was immunoSEQ multiplex PCR. The table lists tens of thousands of clones, approximately 90% of them singletons. Sample: CD4+ or CD8+ T cells sorted from blood, taken in a trial of the OX40 agonist ivuxolimab. The receptors were gathered from an adult with an advanced solid tumor such as melanoma, head and neck, liver or kidney cancer.

V gene TRBV4-1 combines with J gene TRBJ2-6, with D possibly TRBD2 on 5 matching bases. Germline loops: CDR1 MGHRA, CDR2 YSYEKL. CDR3 size: 17 residues. V lost 3 bases, J lost 0 bases, and 12 bases lay in between. CDR3 region: CASSQWTGSSGANVLTF. For the CDR3, the DNA is TGCGCCAGCAGCCAGTGGACTGGTAGCTCTGGGGCCAACGTCCTGACTTTC.

The chain recombines TRBV5-5 with TRBJ2-2, with TRBD1 matching 7 bases. Germline CDR1 reads SGHKS; CDR2 reads YYEKEE (reference sequence). The V and J ends lost 3 bases and 9 bases, in that order; junction bases with no gene match: 8. This CDR3 spans 14 amino acids. CDR3 in amino acids: CASSSDRLTRELFF. CDR3 nucleotide sequence: TGTGCCAGCAGCTCGGACAGGCTTACCCGGGAGCTGTTTTTT.

The J gene is TRBJ1-3, the V gene TRBV15; D possibly corresponds to TRBD1 (5 bases). The CDR3 is 17 amino acids. Trimming shortened V by 5 bases and J by 0 bases, and 17 bases separated the two germline ends. CDR1 is LNHNV, CDR2 YYDKDF, per germline (reference sequence). This CDR3 reads CATSPSQGYSSGNTIYF. The CDR3 bases are TGTGCCACCAGCCCTTCGCAGGGCTATAGCTCTGGAAACACCATATATTTT.

The CDR3 loop reads CASSLFNSPLHF. The CDR3 DNA is TGTGCCAGCAGCCTTTTTAATTCACCCCTCCACTTT. The rearrangement links TRBV11-2 to TRBJ1-6; D ambiguous. This CDR3 comprises 12 residues. With 5 bases removed from V and 6 bases from J, the gap between germline ends came to 5 bases. CDR1 and CDR2 from the germline V gene are SGHAT and FQNNGV. The full variable domain, its missing parts supplied by reference TRBV11-2 and TRBJ1-6, is EAGVAQSPRYKIIEKRQSVAFWCNPISGHATLYWYQQILGQGPKLLIQFQNNGVVDDSQLPKDRFSAERLKGVDSTLKIQPAKLEDSAVYLCASSLFNSPLHFGNGTRLTVT.

The J gene is TRBJ2-4, the V gene TRBV5-1; 9 nucleotides match TRBD2. Germline trimming cut 4 bases from V and 5 bases from J; bases unmatched to any gene: 4. The CDR3 extends over 14 amino acids. Germline CDR1 SGHRS, CDR2 YFSETQ. This CDR3 is CASSPIAGENIQYF. CDR3 DNA sequence: TGCGCCAGCAGCCCAATAGCGGGGGAAAACATTCAGTACTTC.

V is TRBV4-2 and J is TRBJ1-5; D is undetermined. The germline CDR1 and CDR2 sequences are LGHNA and YNFKEQ. V gave up 6 bases and J gave up 4 bases, with 10 bases separating them. The length of the CDR3 is 13 residues. CDR3 amino acids: CASSPTGNQPQHF. The CDR3 bases are TGTGCCAGCAGTCCGACGGGTAATCAGCCCCAGCATTTT.

The chain uses TRBV4-1 and TRBJ2-1; D gene ambiguous. The germline CDR1 and CDR2 sequences are MGHRA and YSYEKL. The CDR3 spans 15 residues. Deletions cut 0 bases from V and 9 bases from J, with 15 bases between. The CDR3: CASSQDVAVVGEQFF. CDR3 DNA sequence: TGCGCCAGCAGCCAAGATGTGGCAGTAGTGGGTGAGCAGTTCTTC.

This clone appeared many times. The chain is built from TRBV10-2 and TRBJ2-5; possible D gene TRBD1, 6 bases. This CDR3 has 14 residues. Germline V CDR1 and CDR2: WSHSY, SAAADI. V was shortened by 0 bases and J by 6 bases, with 11 bases between the two germline ends. The CDR3 DNA sequence: TGCGCCAGCAGTGAGTCTAGGCAGGGGAAGACCCAGTACTTC. Translating gives CASSESRQGKTQYF.

The V and J genes are TRBV11-3 and TRBJ2-1; D possibly uses TRBD1 or TRBD2 (5 bases each). Looked up from germline, CDR1 is SGHNT and CDR2 is YENEEA. The CDR3 length is 16 residues. The V end was cut by 0 bases, the J end by 8 bases, with 17 bases between. The CDR3 bases are TGTGCCAGCAGCTTAGAAAGCTCTAGCCTACAGGATGAGCAGTTCTTC. It specifies CASSLESSSLQDEQFF. The entire variable domain, with the rest obtained from reference TRBV11-3 and TRBJ2-1, is as follows: EAGVVQSPRYKIIEKKQPVAFWCNPISGHNTLYWYLQNLGQGPELLIRYENEEAVDDSQLPKDRFSAERLKGVDSTLKIQPAELGDSAVYLCASSLESSSLQDEQFFGPGTRLTVL.

This clone was detected a few times. The chain links TRBV27 to TRBJ2-7; 10 bases match TRBD2. With 8 bases clipped from V and 2 bases from J, the junction kept 3 bases outside the gene matches. The CDR3 has 13 amino acids. CDR1 MNHEY and CDR2 SMNVEV come from the germline V gene (reference sequence). CDR3 amino acids: CASRSGGAYEQYF. Here the CDR3 DNA reads TGTGCCAGCCGAAGCGGGGGGGCCTACGAGCAGTACTTC.

This rearrangement joins TRBV5-6 to TRBJ1-6; D unclear. The V and J ends lost 3 bases and 6 bases respectively, with 13 bases between them. The CDR3 contains 15 residues. Germline CDR1 and CDR2: SGHDT and YYEEEE. The CDR3 sequence: CASSSLQAANSPLHF. CDR3 DNA: TGTGCCAGCAGCTCACTCCAGGCGGCTAATTCACCCCTCCACTTT.

The chain recombines TRBV25-1 with TRBJ1-2, with no clear D. Germline CDR1 reads MGHDK; CDR2 reads SYGVNS. The CDR3 spans 15 residues. V shed 1 base and J shed 2 bases, with 11 bases lying between them. In nucleotides, the CDR3 is TGTGCCAGCAGTGAATCCGTCGGAGCCAACTATGGCTACACCTTC. Its protein product is CASSESVGANYGYTF.

This chain uses TRBV10-3 with TRBJ2-3; no clear D gene. Looked up from germline, CDR1 is ENHRY and CDR2 is SYGVKD. The V and J ends lost 6 bases and 4 bases respectively, with 8 bases between them. This CDR3 region has 12 residues. The CDR3 DNA reads TGTGCCATCAGCCCTCAAGCAGATACGCAGTATTTT. Protein product: CAISPQADTQYF.

The rearrangement uses TRBV7-9 and TRBJ2-5, with D perhaps being TRBD1 or TRBD2 (5 bases each). This CDR3 has 17 amino acids. Germline CDR1 SEHNR, CDR2 FQNEAQ (reference sequence). V dropped 8 bases and J dropped 2 bases, with 24 bases sitting between them. The CDR3 sequence is CASPKGTMVDIQETQYF. The DNA for the CDR3 is TGTGCCAGCCCTAAGGGGACCATGGTTGATATTCAAGAGACCCAGTACTTC. Full variable domain (rest looked up from reference TRBV7-9 and TRBJ2-5): DTGVSQNPRHKITKRGQNVTFRCDPISEHNRLYWYRQTLGQGPEFLTYFQNEAQLEKSRLLSDRFSAERPKGSFSTLEIQRTEQGDSAMYLCASPKGTMVDIQETQYFGPGTRLLVL.

The chain employs TRBV4-1 and TRBJ1-2; 8 bases agree with TRBD1. Germline lookup yields CDR1 MGHRA and CDR2 YSYEKL. The CDR3 sequence is 14 residues long. V shed 5 bases, J shed 3 bases, and the junction held 5 bases outside the gene matches. The CDR3 DNA follows: TGCGCCAGCAGCTCAGGGGGCTCAGACTATGGCTACACCTTC. This codes for CASSSGGSDYGYTF.

V is TRBV7-9 and J is TRBJ1-1; D not resolved. The germline V gene has CDR1 SEHNR and CDR2 FQNEAQ (reference sequence). V was cut by 1 base and J by 5 bases, with 2 bases left in between. This CDR3 contains 11 residues. CDR3 amino acids: CASSLETEAFF. The CDR3 DNA follows: TGTGCCAGCAGCTTAGAGACTGAAGCTTTCTTT.

The chain is built from TRBV7-9 and TRBJ2-1; D gene uncertain. The CDR3 spans 16 residues. Germline loops: CDR1 SEHNR, CDR2 FQNEAQ (reference sequence). Trimming left V 0 bases short and J 0 bases short, with 9 bases between. DNA for the CDR3: TGTGCCAGCAGCTTAGCCTACAGTAGCTCCTACAATGAGCAGTTCTTC. It specifies CASSLAYSSSYNEQFF.

This chain connects TRBV5-1 to TRBJ1-1; maybe TRBD1 (5 bases). CDR3 length: 15 residues. Germline V gene lookup returns CDR1 SGHRS and CDR2 YFSETQ. The V and J ends lost 4 bases and 4 bases respectively, with 17 bases between them. The CDR3 DNA reads TGCGCCAGCAGCCCGGACATAACCTCGGGCACTGAAGCTTTCTTT. Residues: CASSPDITSGTEAFF.